Below are 27 T cell receptor beta chains sequenced from a single sample in a study of T-cell reconstitution after alpha-beta-depleted transplantation in children. Molecular barcoding with unique molecular identifiers was used for the TCRbeta library. Each CDR3 protein is one row after TCRdb ran MiXCR on the PCR reads. The sample yields 9,200 or so distinct CDR3 sequences, about 15% seen once. This specimen consisted of PBMCs, mostly from graft donor cells, obtained 60 days after TCRalphabeta/CD19-depleted stem cell transplant. The receptors shown here come from a male patient between 10 and 17 years old who had a stem cell transplant for acute lymphoblastic leukemia, so the T cells may come from the graft donor.

The chain combines TRBV11-3 with TRBJ2-1; 8 bases match TRBD1. This CDR3 comprises 16 residues. The V gene's germline CDR1 is SGHNT and CDR2 YENEEA. Trimming took 4 bases from V and 3 from J; bases not matched to a gene: 8. CDR3 amino acids: CASSSRTGSFYNEQFF. The CDR3 DNA reads as TGTGCCAGCAGCTCCCGGACAGGGTCGTTCTACAATGAGCAGTTCTTC.

This clonotype was counted many times. V is TRBV30 and J is TRBJ2-6, with D unclear. The CDR3 is 17 amino acids. V gave up 3 bases and J gave up 5 bases, with 20 bases separating them. Germline V CDR1 and CDR2: GTSNPN, SVGIG (reference sequence). DNA for the CDR3: TGTGCCTGGAGGAAAGGACGGATATCTGGGTGGGCCAACGTCCTGACTTTC. It yields the protein CAWRKGRISGWANVLTF.

The table lists this clonotype with many counts. This chain uses TRBV11-2 with TRBJ1-2, with 10 bases that match TRBD1. Per germline, CDR1 SGHAT and CDR2 FQNNGV. The CDR3 consists of 14 residues. Unmatched junction bases numbered 6, after V lost 6 bases and J lost 5 bases. DNA for the CDR3: TGTGCCAGCAGGAGGGACAGGGGCCTTTATGGCTACACCTTC. Translating it yields CASRRDRGLYGYTF.

This clonotype was counted at least ten times. The J gene is TRBJ1-2, the V gene TRBV5-1; the D is unclear. This CDR3 has 14 amino acids. CDR1 is SGHRS, CDR2 YFSETQ, per germline. Trimming removed 0 bases at V and 4 bases at J, with 10 bases between. The CDR3: CASSLGSSGYGYTF. In nucleotides, the CDR3 is TGCGCCAGCAGCTTGGGGAGTTCAGGCTATGGCTACACCTTC.

This clonotype was seen ten or more times. V usage is TRBV12-5 and J usage is TRBJ1-4; D is unclear. Per germline, CDR1 LGHNT and CDR2 FRNRAP. The V end was cut by 6 bases, the J end by 2 bases, with 10 bases between. The CDR3 is 14 amino acids. DNA of the CDR3: TGTGCTAGTGGCCATGGACGGACTAATGAAAAACTGTTTTTT. This translates into CASGHGRTNEKLFF.

This clonotype was seen a few times. The chain has TRBV4-3 and TRBJ2-3, with TRBD2 matching over 8 bases. CDR3 length: 16 amino acids. Germline CDR1 LGHNA, CDR2 YSLEER. The junction had 8 bases not matched to a gene; V was cut back by 4 bases and J by 2 bases. The CDR3 nucleotides read TGCGCCAGCAGCCGGCGGACTAGCAGGACCACAGATACGCAGTATTTT. This sequence encodes CASSRRTSRTTDTQYF.

This clonotype appeared many times. The rearrangement uses TRBV18 and TRBJ2-7; 10 bases map to TRBD2. Germline CDR1 is KGHSH and CDR2 is LQKENI. V gave up 6 bases and J gave up 3 bases; unmatched junction bases: 8. CDR3 length: 15 amino acids. The chain's CDR3 is CASSPTSGLHYEQYF. The CDR3 DNA sequence: TGTGCCAGCTCGCCGACTAGCGGGCTCCACTACGAGCAGTACTTC.

This clonotype was seen at least ten times. The rearrangement joins TRBV2 to TRBJ2-7; no definite D call. Germline CDR1 SNHLY, CDR2 FYNNEI. Trimming removed 4 bases from V and 0 bases from J, with 4 bases in between. This CDR3 is 12 amino acids long. The CDR3 sequence: CASSVDSYEQYF. The CDR3 DNA reads as TGTGCCAGCAGTGTGGACTCCTACGAGCAGTACTTC.

In this sample, this clonotype turned up many times. CDR3 region: CASSLGQPRGQLFF. In DNA form, the CDR3 reads TGTGCCAGCAGCTTAGGCCAGCCAAGGGGGCAACTGTTTTTT. The V and J genes are TRBV7-2 and TRBJ1-4; 7 nucleotides align to TRBD1. V gave up 1 base and J gave up 12 bases; unmatched junction bases: 8. Looked up from germline, CDR1 is SGHTA and CDR2 is FQGNSA. The CDR3 totals 14 residues. Drawing the rest from reference TRBV7-2 and TRBJ1-4, the complete variable domain is GAGVSQSPSNKVTEKGKDVELRCDPISGHTALYWYRQSLGQGLEFLIYFQGNSAPDKSGLPSDRFSAERTGGSVSTLTIQRTQQEDSAVYLCASSLGQPRGQLFFGSGTQLSVL.

This clonotype was seen ten or more times. The chain joins TRBV9 to TRBJ2-2, with 10 nucleotides matching TRBD2. V trimming: 5 bases; J trimming: 2 bases; junction bases outside the gene matches: 3. Germline lookup yields CDR1 SGDLS and CDR2 YYNGEE. The CDR3 spans 15 residues. The CDR3 loop reads CASRGTSDNTGELFF. The CDR3 nucleotides read TGTGCCAGCAGGGGGACTAGCGATAACACCGGGGAGCTGTTTTTT.

At least ten counts were recorded for this clonotype. The rearrangement joins TRBV29-1 to TRBJ1-1; D not certain. V lost 0 bases and J lost 3, with 5 bases in between. The CDR3 covers 12 residues. Germline V CDR1 and CDR2: SQVTM, ANQGSEA. The CDR3 spells CSVEDMHTEAFF. The CDR3 bases are TGCAGCGTTGAAGACATGCACACTGAAGCTTTCTTT.

The sample holds many counts of this clonotype. The chain employs TRBV19 and TRBJ2-2; D unresolved. V was trimmed by 2 bases and J by 4 bases, leaving 8 bases between them. This CDR3 contains 14 residues. Per the germline V gene, CDR1 is LNHDA and CDR2 is SQIVND (reference sequence). Here the CDR3 reads CASSIMRSTGELFF. The CDR3 coding sequence is TGTGCCAGTAGTATAATGAGGAGCACCGGGGAGCTGTTTTTT. Based on the CDR3 plus reference TRBV19 and TRBJ2-2, the full variable domain is DGGITQSPKYLFRKEGQNVTLSCEQNLNHDAMYWYRQDPGQGLRLIYYSQIVNDFQKGDIAEGYSVSREKKESFPLTVTSAQKNPTAFYLCASSIMRSTGELFFGEGSRLTVL.

This clonotype was found many times. This chain links TRBV5-1 with TRBJ1-1; 9 bases are shared with TRBD1. After removal of 2 bases from V and 4 bases from J, the junction contained 3 bases not matched to a gene. Looked up from germline, CDR1 is SGHRS and CDR2 is YFSETQ. This CDR3 is 14 amino acids long. The CDR3 sequence: CASSFSTGGTEAFF. The CDR3 coding sequence is TGCGCCAGCAGCTTTTCGACAGGGGGCACTGAAGCTTTCTTT.

This clonotype was seen a handful of times. The chain uses TRBV20-1 and TRBJ2-5; tentative D call: TRBD2 (5 bases). The V gene's germline CDR1 is DFQATT and CDR2 SNEGSKA (reference sequence). The CDR3 extends over 15 amino acids. V lost 0 bases to trimming and J lost 4 bases, with 15 bases between them. The CDR3 bases are TGCAGTGCTAGAGATCAGCGGCTACCGGCAGAGACCCAGTACTTC. It yields the protein CSARDQRLPAETQYF.

This clonotype was seen ten or more times. The V and J genes are TRBV3-1 and TRBJ2-7; no definite D call. Germline V lookup: CDR1 LGHDT, CDR2 YNNKEL (reference sequence). The CDR3 is 11 amino acids. With 5 bases removed from V and 3 bases from J, the gap between germline ends came to 5 bases. The CDR3 nucleotides read TGTGCCAGCAGCTTACTCTACGAGCAGTACTTC. Translated, it gives CASSLLYEQYF.

This sequence joins TRBV6-5 and TRBJ1-6; TRBD1 matches 9 bases. This CDR3 has 15 amino acids. The J segment lost 7 bases and the V segment lost 2 bases, leaving 3 bases of the junction unmatched. Germline assignment: CDR1 MNHEY and CDR2 SVGAGI. The CDR3: CASSYLTGGNSPLHF. The CDR3, as DNA: TGTGCCAGCAGTTACCTGACAGGGGGAAATTCACCCCTCCACTTT.

This clonotype was seen many times. CDR3 residues: CATSDRLGQISNQPQHF. Written as DNA, the CDR3 is TGTGCCACCAGTGACCGTCTCGGACAAATTAGCAATCAGCCCCAGCATTTT. The V gene is TRBV24-1, the J gene TRBJ1-5; tentatively, D is TRBD1 (5 bases). With 4 bases removed from V and 0 bases from J, the gap between germline ends came to 15 bases. The CDR3 is 17 amino acids. Germline V gene sequence: CDR1 KGHDR, CDR2 SFDVKD.

The table lists this clonotype with a few counts. The chain couples TRBV9 to TRBJ2-4; D is undetermined. From germline, CDR1 is SGDLS and CDR2 YYNGEE. Between the trimmed V and J ends, which lost 4 bases and 1 base, there was a span of 18 bases. The CDR3 runs to 17 residues. The CDR3 sequence is CASSLPDITKAKNIQYF. As DNA, the CDR3 is TGTGCCAGCAGCTTACCTGACATTACTAAGGCCAAAAACATTCAGTACTTC. The full variable domain, rest sourced from reference TRBV9 and TRBJ2-4, is DSGVTQTPKHLITATGQRVTLRCSPRSGDLSVYWYQQSLDQGLQFLIQYYNGEERAKGNILERFSAQQFPDLHSELNLSSLELGDSALYFCASSLPDITKAKNIQYFGAGTRLSVL.

By share, this clonotype counts as medium-sized. The chain uses TRBV11-2 and TRBJ2-7, with D unclear. The V gene's germline CDR1 is SGHAT and CDR2 FQNNGV. The CDR3 covers 13 residues. Trimming left V 7 bases short and J 7 bases short, with 17 bases between. CDR3 protein: CASTPGNLWEQYF. In DNA, the CDR3 is TGTGCCAGCACCCCTGGGAACCTATGGGAGCAGTACTTC.

This clonotype was detected ten times or more. The chain is built from TRBV6-5 and TRBJ2-2, with D tentatively TRBD1 (5 bases). V dropped 2 bases and J dropped 6 bases, with 10 bases sitting between them. Germline V gene data show CDR1 as MNHEY and CDR2 as SVGAGI. The CDR3 spans 14 residues. In DNA, the CDR3 is TGTGCCAGCAGTTACAGGGGTCAGGCCGGGGAGCTGTTTTTT. Its protein product is CASSYRGQAGELFF.

This clonotype was detected ten times or more. The gene calls are TRBV4-1 and TRBJ2-1, with D hard to call. The V end was cut by 2 bases, the J end by 7 bases, with 9 bases between. Germline V gene data show CDR1 as MGHRA and CDR2 as YSYEKL. This CDR3 has 13 amino acids. CDR3 loop: CASSQRSGNEQFF. CDR3 sequence (DNA): TGCGCCAGCAGCCAAAGGAGTGGGAATGAGCAGTTCTTC.

The chain employs TRBV5-6 and TRBJ2-7; D remains ambiguous. The V gene lost 0 bases and the J gene lost 1 base, with 11 bases spanning the gap. This CDR3 has 15 amino acids. CDR1 and CDR2 from the germline V gene are SGHDT and YYEEEE. Here the CDR3 reads CASSLAVSPSYEQYF. For the CDR3, the DNA is TGTGCCAGCAGCTTGGCCGTCTCACCGTCCTACGAGCAGTACTTC.

This clonotype was observed at least ten times. The rearrangement links TRBV28 to TRBJ2-2, with 11 bases aligning to TRBD2. This CDR3 has 16 residues. J was trimmed by 5 bases and V by 6 bases; bases with no gene match: 8. CDR1 is MDHEN, CDR2 SYDVKM, per germline. In DNA form, the CDR3 reads TGTGCCAGCAGCCTCCGGACTAGCGGGTCTACCGGGGAGCTGTTTTTT. Its translation: CASSLRTSGSTGELFF.

By share, this clonotype ranks as medium-sized (0.01 to 0.1%). This chain joins TRBV5-1 and TRBJ2-7; D is perhaps TRBD1 (6 bases). V gave up 0 bases and J gave up 5 bases, with 27 bases separating them. The CDR3 sequence is 19 residues long. Per germline, CDR1 SGHRS and CDR2 YFSETQ. The CDR3 DNA is TGCGCCAGCAGCTTGGTGCCGTGGCATCTCCCGACAGGTGAGGACGAGCAGTACTTC. Protein product: CASSLVPWHLPTGEDEQYF.

This clonotype was counted ten times or more. The chain is built from TRBV7-8 and TRBJ2-7; no clear D. V lost 5 bases to trimming and J lost 5 bases, with 7 bases between them. CDR1 SGHVS and CDR2 FQNEAQ come from the germline V gene. The CDR3 has 11 amino acids. CDR3: CASSIVHEQYF. The CDR3, as DNA: TGTGCCAGCAGCATAGTCCACGAGCAGTACTTC.

This clonotype was recorded at least ten times. V usage is TRBV3-1 and J usage is TRBJ1-6; D is ambiguous. The CDR3 extends over 15 amino acids. V was clipped by 4 bases and J by 5 bases, with 12 bases between them. Germline V lookup: CDR1 LGHDT, CDR2 YNNKEL (reference sequence). The CDR3 protein is CASSPRRVDNSPLHF. DNA for the CDR3: TGTGCCAGCAGCCCCCGCCGGGTCGATAATTCACCCCTCCACTTT.

By share, this clonotype counts as medium-sized. The chain has TRBV6-1 and TRBJ1-5, with TRBD1 matching over 7 bases. Germline V gene sequence: CDR1 MNHNS, CDR2 SASEGT. V dropped 3 bases and J dropped 7; count of bases not matched to a gene: 6. The CDR3 sequence is 14 residues long. CDR3 bases: TGTGCCAGCAGTGATCAGGGGGGAAACCAGCCCCAGCATTTT. Its translation: CASSDQGGNQPQHF.